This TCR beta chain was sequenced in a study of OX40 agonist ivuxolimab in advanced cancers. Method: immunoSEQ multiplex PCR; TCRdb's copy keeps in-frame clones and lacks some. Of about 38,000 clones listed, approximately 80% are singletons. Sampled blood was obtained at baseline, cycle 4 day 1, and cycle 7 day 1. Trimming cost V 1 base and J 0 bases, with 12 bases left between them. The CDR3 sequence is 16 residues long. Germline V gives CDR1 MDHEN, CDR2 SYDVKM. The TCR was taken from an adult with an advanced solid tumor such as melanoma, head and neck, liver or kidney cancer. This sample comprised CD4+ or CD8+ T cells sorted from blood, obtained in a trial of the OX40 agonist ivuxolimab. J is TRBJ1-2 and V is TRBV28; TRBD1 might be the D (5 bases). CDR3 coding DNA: TGTGCCAGCAGTTTATCCGGGGCTCAGGCTAACTATGGCTACACCTTC. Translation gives CASSLSGAQANYGYTF.